The present TCR beta chain was sequenced within a study of blood T cell repertoires in COVID-19. At the level of the study: T cells, B-cell-depleted T cells, or PBMCs provided the cDNA or gDNA that served as material.

Worth noting for this clone: The sample carries other DNA sequences with the same CDR3.

In the original analysis: Amplifying reference gene primers gave estimates of nucleated cell counts. Using immunoSEQ multiplex PCR, the repertoire was profiled, and TCRdb retains in-frame clones only, with some absent. V and J calls and clone size come straight from that table; D and trimming were deduced from the DNA. The table shows 250,000 to 300,000 clones, with 75% to 90% occurring only once. Individuals drawn from about 26 US areas were about 18 to 95 years old. The sequence came from a man aged 35-49 years who had recovered from COVID-19. Sequencing was performed on PBMCs or T cells enriched from blood (not recorded which).

CDR3 amino acids: CASSYSRRGGSYEQYF. Here the CDR3 DNA reads TGTGCCAGCAGTTACTCTCGGCGGGGGGGCTCCTACGAGCAGTACTTC. The V and J genes are TRBV6-5 and TRBJ2-7; TRBD2 matches at 9 bases. The CDR3 runs 16 residues. The V gene's germline CDR1 is MNHEY and CDR2 SVGAGI. V shed 0 bases and J 0 bases; nucleotides not matched to a gene: 3.